This is a list of T cell receptor beta chains from one sample in a study of T cells expressing NK-cell markers. TCRdb reworked the 5' RACE reads into one entry per CDR3 protein, no DNA. This listing includes 300,000 to 500,000 distinct CDR3 sequences. Sequencing was carried out using blood T cells: a sorted CD56 or NKG2C T cell subset, CD4+ or CD8+ T cells, or bulk PBMC T cells (not recorded which). The receptors come from a woman aged 50 to 60 in good health. CDR3s include the opening cysteine and the closing phenylalanine or tryptophan.

>TRBJ2-7|TRBV20-1
CSARVLAGPMYEQYF
>TRBJ2-2|TRBV5-6
CASSQRDRGYTGELFF
>TRBJ2-3|TRBV20-1
CSAEPGLDTQYF
>TRBJ2-5|TRBV6-5
CASRVAGGRQETQYF
>TRBJ2-1|TRBV4-1
CASSHLDYEQFF
>TRBJ1-4|TRBV10-3
CAISEGGGATNEKLFF
>TRBJ2-1|TRBV20-1
CSAPPPGTGTRNEQFF
>TRBJ2-2|TRBV25-1
CASSDPPRGAGELFF
>TRBJ2-1|TRBV5-1
CASSKGGLNNEQFF
>TRBJ1-1|TRBV5-1
CASSLTEGNTEAFF
>TRBJ2-7|TRBV28
CASSFRVVLGEQYF
>TRBJ2-1|TRBV28
CASLSSGTYNEQFF
>TRBJ2-7|TRBV5-1
CASSLRADEQYF
>TRBJ2-3|TRBV29-1
CSVVGGIGTDTQYF
>TRBJ2-3|TRBV20-1
CSARPPSARGDTQYF
>TRBJ2-3|TRBV10-2
CAGGTGGTDTQYF
>TRBJ2-4|TRBV12-3/TRBV12-4
CASGVSPLKNIQYF
>TRBJ2-7|TRBV5-1
CASSPSLGVVGYEQYF
>TRBJ2-4|TRBV20-1
CSASPGLAGAIQYF
>TRBJ2-7|TRBV29-1
CSVGLTTRESYEQYF
>TRBJ2-7|TRBV11-2
CASRTTGTYEQYF
>TRBJ2-5|TRBV20-1
CSATQGQSFGETQYF
>TRBJ2-7|TRBV30
CAGDTGSYEQYF